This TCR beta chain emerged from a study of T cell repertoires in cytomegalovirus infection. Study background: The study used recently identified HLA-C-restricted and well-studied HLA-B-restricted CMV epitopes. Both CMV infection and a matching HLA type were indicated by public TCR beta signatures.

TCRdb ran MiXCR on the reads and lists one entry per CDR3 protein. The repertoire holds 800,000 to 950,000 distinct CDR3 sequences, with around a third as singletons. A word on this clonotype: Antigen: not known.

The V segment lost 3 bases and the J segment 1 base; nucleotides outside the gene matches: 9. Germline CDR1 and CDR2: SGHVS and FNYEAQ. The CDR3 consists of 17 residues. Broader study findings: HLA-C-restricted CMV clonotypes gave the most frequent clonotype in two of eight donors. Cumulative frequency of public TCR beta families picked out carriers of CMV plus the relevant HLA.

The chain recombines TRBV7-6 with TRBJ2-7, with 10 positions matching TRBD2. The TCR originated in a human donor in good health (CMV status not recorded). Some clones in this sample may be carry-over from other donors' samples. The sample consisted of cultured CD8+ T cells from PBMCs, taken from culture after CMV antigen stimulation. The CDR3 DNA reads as TGTGCCAGCAGCTTTCCCTGCGATAGCGGGGGGTCCTACGAGCAGTACTTC. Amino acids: CASSFPCDSGGSYEQYF.